Each of the 5 T cell receptor beta chains below was sequenced from the same sample in a study of blood T cell repertoires in COVID-19. Repertoires were generated with immunoSEQ multiplex PCR, while TCRdb's copy carries only in-frame clones and drops some. The sample yields about 380,000 clones, about four fifths seen once. The sequenced material came from peripheral blood. The receptors stem from a human donor with acute or convalescent COVID-19. The donor label of this sample is uncertain.

The V and J genes are TRBV25-1 and TRBJ1-5; 9 positions match TRBD1. CDR3 length equals 14 residues. Germline V CDR1 and CDR2: MGHDK, SYGVNS. The ends lost 5 bases at V and 4 bases at J; junction bases unmatched: 3. CDR3 in DNA: TGTGCCAGCAGTACGACAGGGGGAAATCAGCCCCAGCATTTT. This gives the protein CASSTTGGNQPQHF.

The V gene is TRBV27, the J gene TRBJ1-6; 9 positions match TRBD1. Germline lookup yields CDR1 MNHEY and CDR2 SMNVEV (reference sequence). V shed 7 bases, J shed 9 bases, and the junction held 7 bases outside the gene matches. This CDR3 has 14 amino acids. The CDR3 bases are TGTGCCAGCACCCCGGACAGGGGAGGTTCACCCCTCCACTTT. As protein: CASTPDRGGSPLHF.

This clone is a singleton in its sample. This sample includes further DNA sequences coding for the same CDR3. This rearrangement joins TRBV9 to TRBJ2-3; TRBD2 matches at 9 bases. The trim removed 0 bases at V and 4 bases at J, leaving 0 bases unmatched. There are 14 residues in the CDR3. Germline V gene data show CDR1 as SGDLS and CDR2 as YYNGEE. The CDR3 DNA is TGTGCCAGCAGCGTAGCTAGCGGGGCAGATACGCAGTATTTT. Protein: CASSVASGADTQYF.

This clone was recorded only once. This rearrangement joins TRBV5-4 to TRBJ2-3; 10 bases map to TRBD2. Germline V gene data show CDR1 as SGHNT and CDR2 as YYREEE (reference sequence). The trim removed 2 bases at V and 5 bases at J, leaving 2 bases unmatched. The CDR3 runs 14 residues. CDR3 coding DNA: TGTGCCAGCAGCTTCCGACTAGCGGGAGATACGCAGTATTTT. Protein product: CASSFRLAGDTQYF.

The chain recombines TRBV24-1 with TRBJ2-3; 7 bases are shared with TRBD2. The germline V gene encodes CDR1 KGHDR and CDR2 SFDVKD. V shed 1 base and J 2 bases; nucleotides not matched to a gene: 11. This CDR3 is built from 18 residues. In DNA form, the CDR3 reads TGTGCCACCAGTGATTTTTTGCGACAAGCGGGGAACACAGATACGCAGTATTTT. It translates to CATSDFLRQAGNTDTQYF.